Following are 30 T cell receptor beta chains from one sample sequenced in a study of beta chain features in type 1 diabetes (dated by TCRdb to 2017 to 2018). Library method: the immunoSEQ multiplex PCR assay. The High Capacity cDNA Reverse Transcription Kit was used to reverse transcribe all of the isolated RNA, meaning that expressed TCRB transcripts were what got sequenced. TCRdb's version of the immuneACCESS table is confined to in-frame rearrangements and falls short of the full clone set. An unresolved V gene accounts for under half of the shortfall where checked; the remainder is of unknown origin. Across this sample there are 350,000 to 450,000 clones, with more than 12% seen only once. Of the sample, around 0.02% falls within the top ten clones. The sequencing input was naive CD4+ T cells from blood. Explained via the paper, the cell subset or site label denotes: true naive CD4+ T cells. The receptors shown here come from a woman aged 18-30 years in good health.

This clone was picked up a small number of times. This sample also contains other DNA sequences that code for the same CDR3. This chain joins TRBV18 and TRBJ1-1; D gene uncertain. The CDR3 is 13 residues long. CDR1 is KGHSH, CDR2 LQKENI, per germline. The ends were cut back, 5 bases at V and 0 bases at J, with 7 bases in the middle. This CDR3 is CASSGEMNTEAFF. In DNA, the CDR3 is TGTGCCAGCTCAGGTGAGATGAACACTGAAGCTTTCTTT.

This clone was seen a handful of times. The CDR3 region has the DNA TGCGCCAGCAGCTTAACGGGAGGGCCTCGCGAGCAGTACTTC. Its translation is CASSLTGGPREQYF. V gene TRBV5-1 combines with J gene TRBJ2-7; the match to TRBD2 covers 8 bases. This CDR3 is 14 amino acids long. CDR1 and CDR2 (germline): SGHRS, YFSETQ. J was trimmed by 6 bases and V by 2 bases; bases with no gene match: 7. Looking up the rest from reference TRBV5-1 and TRBJ2-7 gives the full variable domain: KAGVTQTPRYLIKTRGQQVTLSCSPISGHRSVSWYQQTPGQGLQFLFEYFSETQRNKGNFPGRFSGRQFSNSRSEMNVSTLELGDSALYLCASSLTGGPREQYFGPGTRLTVT.

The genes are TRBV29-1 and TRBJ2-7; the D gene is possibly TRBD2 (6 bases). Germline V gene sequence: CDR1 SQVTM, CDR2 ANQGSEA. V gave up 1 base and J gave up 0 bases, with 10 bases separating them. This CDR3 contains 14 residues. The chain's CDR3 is CSVEAKGGSYEQYF. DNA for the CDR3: TGCAGCGTTGAAGCGAAGGGAGGCTCCTACGAGCAGTACTTC.

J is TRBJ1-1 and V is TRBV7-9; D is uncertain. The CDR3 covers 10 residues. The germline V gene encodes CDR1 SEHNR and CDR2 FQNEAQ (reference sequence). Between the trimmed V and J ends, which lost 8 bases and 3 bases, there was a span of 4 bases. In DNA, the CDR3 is TGTGCCAGCGCGGACACTGAAGCTTTCTTT. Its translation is CASADTEAFF.

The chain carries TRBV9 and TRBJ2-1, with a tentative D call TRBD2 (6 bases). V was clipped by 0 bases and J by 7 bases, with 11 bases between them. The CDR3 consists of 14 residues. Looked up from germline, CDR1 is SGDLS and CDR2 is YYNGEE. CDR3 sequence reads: CASSVAGDRNEQFF. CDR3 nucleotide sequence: TGTGCCAGCAGCGTAGCGGGAGATCGGAATGAGCAGTTCTTC.

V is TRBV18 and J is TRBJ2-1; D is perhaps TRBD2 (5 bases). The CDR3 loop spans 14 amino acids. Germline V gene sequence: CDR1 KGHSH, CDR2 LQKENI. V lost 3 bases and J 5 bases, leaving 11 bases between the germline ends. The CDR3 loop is CASSPSGVHNEQFF. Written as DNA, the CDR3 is TGTGCCAGCTCACCGTCCGGGGTCCACAATGAGCAGTTCTTC.

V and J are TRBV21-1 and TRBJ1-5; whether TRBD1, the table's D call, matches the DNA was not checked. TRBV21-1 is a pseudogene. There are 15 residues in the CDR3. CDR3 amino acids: CASSTRTGQNQPQHF. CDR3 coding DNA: TGTGCCAGCAGCACCAGGACAGGGCAAAATCAGCCCCAGCATTTT.

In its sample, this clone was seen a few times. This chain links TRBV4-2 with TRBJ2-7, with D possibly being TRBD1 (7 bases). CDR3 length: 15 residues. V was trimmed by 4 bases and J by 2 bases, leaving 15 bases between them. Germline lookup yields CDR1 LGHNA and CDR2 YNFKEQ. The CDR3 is CASSRGTAGPYEQYF. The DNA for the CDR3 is TGTGCCAGCAGCCGGGGGACAGCGGGCCCCTACGAGCAGTACTTC.

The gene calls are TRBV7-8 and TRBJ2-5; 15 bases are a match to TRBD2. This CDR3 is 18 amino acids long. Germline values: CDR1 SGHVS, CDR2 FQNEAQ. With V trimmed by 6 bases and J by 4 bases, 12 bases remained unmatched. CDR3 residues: CASSSILGLAGGGETQYF. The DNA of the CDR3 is TGTGCCAGCAGTTCGATTTTGGGACTAGCGGGAGGTGGAGAGACCCAGTACTTC.

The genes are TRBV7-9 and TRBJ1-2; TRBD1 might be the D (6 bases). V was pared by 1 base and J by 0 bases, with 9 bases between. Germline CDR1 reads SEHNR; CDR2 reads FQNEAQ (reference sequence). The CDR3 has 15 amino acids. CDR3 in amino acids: CASSLVEGANYGYTF. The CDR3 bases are TGTGCCAGCAGCTTAGTTGAGGGGGCTAACTATGGCTACACCTTC.

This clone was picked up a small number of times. The CDR3 DNA reads as TGCAGCGTTGATAGGACAGGGCTGAACACTGAAGCTTTCTTT. Its protein product is CSVDRTGLNTEAFF. The genes are TRBV29-1 and TRBJ1-1; TRBD1 aligns across 8 bases. The CDR3 loop spans 14 amino acids. V was clipped by 3 bases and J by 0 bases; unmatched bases: 3. From germline, CDR1 is SQVTM and CDR2 ANQGSEA. Drawing the rest from reference TRBV29-1 and TRBJ1-1, the complete variable domain is SAVISQKPSRDICQRGTSLTIQCQVDSQVTMMFWYRQQPGQSLTLIATANQGSEATYESGFVIDKFPISRPNLTFSTLTVSNMSPEDSSIYLCSVDRTGLNTEAFFGQGTRLTVV.

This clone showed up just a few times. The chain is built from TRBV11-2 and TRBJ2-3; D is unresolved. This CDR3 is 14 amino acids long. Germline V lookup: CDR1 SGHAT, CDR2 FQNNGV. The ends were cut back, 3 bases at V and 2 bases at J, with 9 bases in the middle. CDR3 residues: CASSFDTATDTQYF. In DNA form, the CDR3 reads TGTGCCAGCAGCTTCGACACGGCCACAGATACGCAGTATTTT.

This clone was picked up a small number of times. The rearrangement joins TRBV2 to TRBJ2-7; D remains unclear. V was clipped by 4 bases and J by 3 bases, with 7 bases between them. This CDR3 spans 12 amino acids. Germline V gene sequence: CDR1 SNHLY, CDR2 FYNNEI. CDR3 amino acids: CASSGNSYEQYF. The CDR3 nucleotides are TGTGCCAGCAGTGGAAATAGCTACGAGCAGTACTTC.

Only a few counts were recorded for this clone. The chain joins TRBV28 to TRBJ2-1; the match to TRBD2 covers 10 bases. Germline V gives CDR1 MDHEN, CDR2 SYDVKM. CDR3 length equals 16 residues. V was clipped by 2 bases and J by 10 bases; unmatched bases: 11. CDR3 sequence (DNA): TGTGCCAGCAGTTTAAGTAGCGGGGGGAGGGTACACGAGCAGTTCTTC. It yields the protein CASSLSSGGRVHEQFF.

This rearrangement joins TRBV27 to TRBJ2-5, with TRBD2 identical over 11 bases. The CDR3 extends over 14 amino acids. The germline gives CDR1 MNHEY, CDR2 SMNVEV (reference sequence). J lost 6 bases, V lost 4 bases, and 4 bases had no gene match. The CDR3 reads CASSYSGGGKTQYF. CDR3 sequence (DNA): TGTGCCAGCAGTTATAGCGGGGGGGGAAAGACCCAGTACTTC.

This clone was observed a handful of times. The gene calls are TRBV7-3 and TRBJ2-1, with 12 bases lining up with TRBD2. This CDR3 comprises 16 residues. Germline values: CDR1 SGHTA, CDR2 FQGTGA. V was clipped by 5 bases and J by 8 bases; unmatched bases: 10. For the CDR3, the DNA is TGTGCCAGCAGCCCCCGGCTAGCGGGAGGGACTCATGAGCAGTTCTTC. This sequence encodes CASSPRLAGGTHEQFF. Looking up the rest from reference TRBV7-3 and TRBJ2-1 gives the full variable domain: GAGVSQTPSNKVTEKGKYVELRCDPISGHTALYWYRQSLGQGPEFLIYFQGTGAADDSGLPNDRFFAVRPEGSVSTLKIQRTERGDSAVYLCASSPRLAGGTHEQFFGPGTRLTVL.

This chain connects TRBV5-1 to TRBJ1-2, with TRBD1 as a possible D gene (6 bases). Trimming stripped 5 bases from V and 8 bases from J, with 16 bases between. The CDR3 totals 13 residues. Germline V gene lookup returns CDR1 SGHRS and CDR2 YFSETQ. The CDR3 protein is CASSYRAEGGYTF. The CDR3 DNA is TGCGCCAGCAGTTACAGGGCGGAAGGAGGCTACACCTTC.

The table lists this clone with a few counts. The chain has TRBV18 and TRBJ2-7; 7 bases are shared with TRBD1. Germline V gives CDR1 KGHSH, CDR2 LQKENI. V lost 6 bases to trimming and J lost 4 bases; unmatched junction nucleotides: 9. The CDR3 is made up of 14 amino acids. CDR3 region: CASSLQGNEYEQYF. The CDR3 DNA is TGTGCCAGCTCTCTACAGGGGAATGAGTACGAGCAGTACTTC. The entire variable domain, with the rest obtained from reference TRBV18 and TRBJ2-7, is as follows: NAGVMQNPRHLVRRRGQEARLRCSPMKGHSHVYWYRQLPEEGLKFMVYLQKENIIDESGMPKERFSAEFPKEGPSILRIQQVVRGDSAAYFCASSLQGNEYEQYFGPGTRLTVT.

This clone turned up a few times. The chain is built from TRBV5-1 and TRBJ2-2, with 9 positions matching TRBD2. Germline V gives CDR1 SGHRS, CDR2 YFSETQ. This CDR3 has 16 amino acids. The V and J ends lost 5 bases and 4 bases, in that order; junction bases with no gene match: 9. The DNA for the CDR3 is TGCGCCAGCAGGAGCCCAGCTAGCGGGGTCACCGGGGAGCTGTTTTTT. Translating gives CASRSPASGVTGELFF.

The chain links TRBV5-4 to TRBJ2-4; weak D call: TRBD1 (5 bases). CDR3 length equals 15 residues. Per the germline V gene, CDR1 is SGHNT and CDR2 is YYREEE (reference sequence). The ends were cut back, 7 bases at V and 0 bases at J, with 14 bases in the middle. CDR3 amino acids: CASASNRLAKNIQYF. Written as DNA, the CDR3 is TGTGCCAGCGCCTCCAACAGGCTAGCCAAAAACATTCAGTACTTC. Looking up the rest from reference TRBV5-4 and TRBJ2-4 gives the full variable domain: ETGVTQSPTHLIKTRGQQVTLRCSSQSGHNTVSWYQQALGQGPQFIFQYYREEENGRGNFPPRFSGLQFPNYSSELNVNALELDDSALYLCASASNRLAKNIQYFGAGTRLSVL.

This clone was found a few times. The DNA for the CDR3 is TGTGCCAGCAGCGCGGCAACAGGGCTAGGGGAGACCCAGTACTTC. This gives the protein CASSAATGLGETQYF. The chain combines TRBV9 with TRBJ2-5, with TRBD1 as a possible D gene (6 bases). Germline loops: CDR1 SGDLS, CDR2 YYNGEE. Trimming took off 3 bases at V and 5 bases at J, with 17 bases between the two ends. CDR3 size: 15 residues. Variable domain in full (rest from reference TRBV9 and TRBJ2-5): DSGVTQTPKHLITATGQRVTLRCSPRSGDLSVYWYQQSLDQGLQFLIQYYNGEERAKGNILERFSAQQFPDLHSELNLSSLELGDSALYFCASSAATGLGETQYFGPGTRLLVL.

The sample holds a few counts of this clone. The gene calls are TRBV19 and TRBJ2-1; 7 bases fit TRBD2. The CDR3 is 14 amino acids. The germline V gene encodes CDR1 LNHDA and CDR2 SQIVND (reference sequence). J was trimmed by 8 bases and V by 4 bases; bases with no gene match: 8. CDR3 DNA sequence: TGTGCCAGTAGTACGGTAGCGGGCTCCTATGAGCAGTTCTTC. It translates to CASSTVAGSYEQFF.

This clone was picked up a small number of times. The CDR3 here is CAISDRLAGDTQYF. CDR3 nucleotide sequence: TGTGCCATCAGTGACAGACTAGCGGGAGATACGCAGTATTTT. The chain joins TRBV10-3 to TRBJ2-3; 10 bases map to TRBD2. Germline CDR1 and CDR2: ENHRY and SYGVKD. The CDR3 has 14 residues. Trimming at V came to 3 bases and at J to 5 bases, leaving 2 bases not matched to a gene.

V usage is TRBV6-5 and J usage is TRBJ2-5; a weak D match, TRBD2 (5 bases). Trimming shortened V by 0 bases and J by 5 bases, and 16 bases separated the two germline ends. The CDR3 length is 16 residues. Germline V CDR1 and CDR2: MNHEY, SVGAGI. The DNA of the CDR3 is TGTGCCAGCAGTTACTCGGTTAGCGCGTTCTCCGAGACCCAGTACTTC. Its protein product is CASSYSVSAFSETQYF.

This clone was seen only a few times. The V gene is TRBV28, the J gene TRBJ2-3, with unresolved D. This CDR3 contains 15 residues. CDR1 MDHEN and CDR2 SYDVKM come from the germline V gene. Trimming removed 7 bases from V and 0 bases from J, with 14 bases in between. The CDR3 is CASTGNFASTDTQYF. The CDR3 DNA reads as TGTGCCAGCACCGGTAATTTCGCTAGCACAGATACGCAGTATTTT.

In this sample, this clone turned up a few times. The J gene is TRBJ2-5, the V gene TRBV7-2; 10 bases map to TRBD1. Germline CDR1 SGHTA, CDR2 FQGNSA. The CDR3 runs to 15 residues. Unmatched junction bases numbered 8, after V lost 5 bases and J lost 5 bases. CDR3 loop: CASSDRDRGSETQYF. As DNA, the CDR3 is TGTGCCAGCAGCGACCGGGACAGGGGTTCGGAGACCCAGTACTTC.

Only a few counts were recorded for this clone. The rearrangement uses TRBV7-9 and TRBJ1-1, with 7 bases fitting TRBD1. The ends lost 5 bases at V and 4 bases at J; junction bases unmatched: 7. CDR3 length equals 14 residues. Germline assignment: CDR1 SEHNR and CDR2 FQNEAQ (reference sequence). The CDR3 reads CASSATGRGTEAFF. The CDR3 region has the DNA TGTGCCAGCAGCGCGACAGGGAGAGGCACTGAAGCTTTCTTT. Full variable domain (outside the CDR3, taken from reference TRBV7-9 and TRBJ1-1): DTGVSQNPRHKITKRGQNVTFRCDPISEHNRLYWYRQTLGQGPEFLTYFQNEAQLEKSRLLSDRFSAERPKGSFSTLEIQRTEQGDSAMYLCASSATGRGTEAFFGQGTRLTVV.

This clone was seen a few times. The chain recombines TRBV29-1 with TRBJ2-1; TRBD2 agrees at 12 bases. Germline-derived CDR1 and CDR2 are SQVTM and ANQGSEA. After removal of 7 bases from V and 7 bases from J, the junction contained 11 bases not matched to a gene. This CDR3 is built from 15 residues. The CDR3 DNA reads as TGCAGCGGCACCTTCCTAGCGGGAGGGTTGAATGAGCAGTTCTTC. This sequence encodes CSGTFLAGGLNEQFF.

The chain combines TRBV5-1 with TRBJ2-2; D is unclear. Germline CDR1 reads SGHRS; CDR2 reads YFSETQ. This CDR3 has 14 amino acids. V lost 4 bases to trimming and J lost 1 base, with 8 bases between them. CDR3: CASSRNRNTGELFF. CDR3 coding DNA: TGCGCCAGCAGCCGGAACAGGAACACCGGGGAGCTGTTTTTT.

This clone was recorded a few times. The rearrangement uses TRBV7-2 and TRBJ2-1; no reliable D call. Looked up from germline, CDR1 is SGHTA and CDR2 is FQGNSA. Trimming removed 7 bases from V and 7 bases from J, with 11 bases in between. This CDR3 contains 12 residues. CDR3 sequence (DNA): TGTGCCAGCACCGTCAACGCGAATGAGCAGTTCTTC. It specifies CASTVNANEQFF. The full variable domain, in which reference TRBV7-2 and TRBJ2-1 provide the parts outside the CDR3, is GAGVSQSPSNKVTEKGKDVELRCDPISGHTALYWYRQSLGQGLEFLIYFQGNSAPDKSGLPSDRFSAERTGGSVSTLTIQRTQQEDSAVYLCASTVNANEQFFGPGTRLTVL.